These T cell receptor beta chains were read from a single sample in a study of T cells in Graves' hyperthyroidism and ophthalmopathy. From the multiplex PCR reads, TCRdb called clonotypes with MiXCR, one entry per CDR3 protein. The table lists around 300,000 distinct CDR3 sequences, more than 11% of them singletons. Sequenced: blood. The receptors were sampled from a woman aged 25 to 39 with Graves' hyperthyroidism. CDR3s include the opening cysteine and the closing phenylalanine or tryptophan. A D gene is named only where the DNA matches it firmly. The listing skips clone size in some rows; elsewhere it reads once, few, many or a size class.

CDR3aa | CDR3nt | j_gene | d_gene | v_gene | abundance
CASSTDGTQVYGYTF | TGTGCCAGTAGTACGGACGGGACTCAGGTCTATGGCTACACCTTC | TRBJ1-2 | NA | TRBV19 | NA
CASSEGQGARETQYF | TGCGCCAGCAGCGAAGGACAGGGGGCGAGGGAGACCCAGTACTTC | TRBJ2-5 | TRBD1 | TRBV5-1 | many
CASSPARLAKNIQYF | TGTGCCAGCAGCCCGGCCCGGCTAGCCAAAAACATTCAGTACTTC | TRBJ2-4 | NA | TRBV28 | many
CSVPDQVGGEQYF | TGCAGTGTTCCGGACCAGGTGGGAGGGGAGCAGTACTTC | TRBJ2-7 | TRBD2 | TRBV20-1 | many
CSAKGAGETQYF | TGCAGTGCTAAGGGGGCTGGAGAGACCCAGTACTTC | TRBJ2-5 | TRBD1 | TRBV20-1 | many
CASSLSRALSYNEQSF | TGTGCCAGCAGTTTATCGCGGGCCCTCTCCTACAATGAGCAGTCCTTC | TRBJ2-1 | NA | TRBV12-3/TRBV12-4 | NA
CASSLELRGSITGELFF | TGCGCCAGCAGCTTGGAACTTCGGGGGTCGATCACCGGGGAGCTGTTTTTT | TRBJ2-2 | NA | TRBV5-1 | NA
CASSLGQGKQYF | TGTGCCAGCAGTTTAGGCCAGGGGAAGCAGTACTTC | TRBJ2-7 | NA | TRBV28 | few
CAARIGGPGHQPQHF | TGTGCCGCCAGAATAGGAGGGCCGGGGCATCAGCCCCAGCATTTT | TRBJ1-5 | NA | TRBV28 | many
CASSPSRRETQYF | TGCGCCAGCAGTCCTAGCAGGAGAGAGACCCAGTACTTC | TRBJ2-5 | NA | TRBV10-1 | NA
CATSTQGPGGSYEQYF | TGTGCCACCAGCACTCAGGGTCCGGGGGGCTCCTACGAGCAGTACTTC | TRBJ2-7 | TRBD2 | TRBV15 | many
CASSIQGDEQFF | TGTGCCAGCAGCATTCAGGGTGACGAGCAGTTCTTC | TRBJ2-1 | NA | TRBV7-6 | many
CASSQGASSGNTIYF | TGTGCCAGCAGCCAAGGGGCTTCCTCTGGAAACACCATATATTTT | TRBJ1-3 | NA | TRBV3-1 | NA
CASSLQLNEQYF | TGTGCCAGCAGCTTACAGTTAAACGAGCAGTACTTC | TRBJ2-7 | NA | TRBV7-2 | many
CSARVGGDTQYF | TGCAGTGCTAGAGTGGGAGGAGATACGCAGTATTTT | TRBJ2-3 | NA | TRBV20-1 | NA
CASLEVLIANTEAFF | TGTGCCAGCCTTGAGGTCCTAATAGCGAACACTGAAGCTTTCTTT | TRBJ1-1 | NA | TRBV28 | many
CASSPGRRETQYF | TGTGCCAGCAGCCCCGGGAGGCGGGAGACCCAGTACTTC | TRBJ2-5 | TRBD2 | TRBV12-3/TRBV12-4 | NA